These 28 T cell receptor beta chains share one sample of origin, sequenced in a study of blood T cell repertoires in COVID-19. Method: immunoSEQ multiplex PCR; TCRdb's copy keeps in-frame clones and lacks some. The sample records fewer than 100,000 clones, around nine tenths being singletons. Sequencing used peripheral blood. The receptors derive from a human donor in a cohort sampled during active COVID-19.

The chain links TRBV13 to TRBJ1-2, with TRBD1 matching over 9 bases. The length of the CDR3 is 13 residues. V was pared by 5 bases and J by 6 bases, with 4 bases of the junction left unmatched. Germline V gene sequence: CDR1 PRHDT, CDR2 FYEKMQ (reference sequence). The chain's CDR3 is CASSTGDRDGYTF. Written as DNA, the CDR3 is TGTGCCAGCAGCACAGGGGACAGGGATGGCTACACCTTC. Variable domain in full (rest from reference TRBV13 and TRBJ1-2): AAGVIQSPRHLIKEKRETATLKCYPIPRHDTVYWYQQGPGQDPQFLISFYEKMQSDKGSIPDRFSAQQFSDYHSELNMSSLELGDSALYFCASSTGDRDGYTFGSGTRLTVV.

This clone was found once. The V call is TRBV19, the J call TRBJ1-2; TRBD1 agrees at 8 bases. With 5 bases clipped from V and 2 bases from J, the junction kept 7 bases outside the gene matches. This CDR3 comprises 15 residues. CDR1 is LNHDA and CDR2 is SQIVND in the germline V gene (reference sequence). CDR3 amino acids: CASSGGTGRNYGYTF. CDR3 DNA: TGTGCCAGTAGTGGAGGGACAGGAAGGAACTATGGCTACACCTTC.

The chain employs TRBV6-1 and TRBJ2-5; 9 nucleotides agree with TRBD1. CDR3 length: 15 residues. The germline gives CDR1 MNHNS, CDR2 SASEGT. The trim removed 1 base at V and 4 bases at J, leaving 4 bases unmatched. In DNA form, the CDR3 reads TGTGCCAGCAGTGAAGGGGGACAGGGAGGAGAGACCCAGTACTTC. Amino acid sequence: CASSEGGQGGETQYF.

V is TRBV28 and J is TRBJ2-7, with a tentative D call TRBD2 (6 bases). This CDR3 region has 13 residues. V lost 0 bases to trimming and J lost 6 bases, with 9 bases between them. CDR1 MDHEN and CDR2 SYDVKM come from the germline V gene. Here the CDR3 reads CASSLWGTGEQYF. CDR3 bases: TGTGCCAGCAGTTTATGGGGGACTGGCGAGCAGTACTTC. The variable domain in full, completed from reference TRBV28 and TRBJ2-7, reads DVKVTQSSRYLVKRTGEKVFLECVQDMDHENMFWYRQDPGLGLRLIYFSYDVKMKEKGDIPEGYSVSREKKERFSLILESASTNQTSMYLCASSLWGTGEQYFGPGTRLTVT.

The V gene is TRBV6-6, the J gene TRBJ2-2; 8 nucleotides match TRBD2. From germline, CDR1 is MNHNY and CDR2 SVGAGI (reference sequence). The V and J ends lost 5 bases and 3 bases, in that order; junction bases with no gene match: 8. CDR3 length equals 16 residues. The CDR3 reads CASSLWAGGDTGELFF. CDR3 in DNA: TGTGCCAGCAGTCTTTGGGCGGGGGGTGACACCGGGGAGCTGTTTTTT.

The chain couples TRBV27 to TRBJ2-5, with D possibly being TRBD1 (6 bases). Germline V lookup: CDR1 MNHEY, CDR2 SMNVEV (reference sequence). The CDR3 is 14 amino acids. V lost 7 bases to trimming and J lost 5 bases, with 17 bases between them. In DNA, the CDR3 is TGTGCCAGCAAGAAGGGGAGCGACAGGGAGACCCAGTACTTC. This gives the protein CASKKGSDRETQYF.

The chain links TRBV7-3 to TRBJ2-2, with D hard to call. Trimming removed 2 bases at V and 2 bases at J, with 12 bases between. CDR3 length equals 16 residues. In germline, CDR1 is SGHTA, CDR2 FQGTGA. The CDR3 region has the DNA TGTGCCAGCAGCTTAGATGGGCAGATCAACACCGGGGAGCTGTTTTTT. It codes for CASSLDGQINTGELFF.

The chain carries TRBV3-1 (or the pseudogene TRBV3-2) and TRBJ2-7; no definite D call. There are 11 residues in the CDR3. Looked up from germline, CDR1 is LGHDT and CDR2 is YNNKEL (reference sequence). With 6 bases removed from V and 1 base from J, the gap between germline ends came to 4 bases. CDR3 loop: CASSQSYEQYF. CDR3 coding DNA: TGTGCCAGCAGTCAGTCCTACGAGCAGTACTTC.

CDR3 residues: CASSRGGETQYF. The DNA of the CDR3 is TGTGCCAGCAGCAGGGGTGGGGAGACCCAGTACTTC. This rearrangement joins TRBV11-3 to TRBJ2-5; maybe TRBD1 (5 bases). Trimming left V 5 bases short and J 5 bases short, with 9 bases between. Germline loops: CDR1 SGHNT, CDR2 YENEEA. The CDR3 runs 12 residues. The whole variable domain, remainder taken from reference TRBV11-3 and TRBJ2-5, is EAGVVQSPRYKIIEKKQPVAFWCNPISGHNTLYWYLQNLGQGPELLIRYENEEAVDDSQLPKDRFSAERLKGVDSTLKIQPAELGDSAVYLCASSRGGETQYFGPGTRLLVL.

This chain uses TRBV18 with TRBJ1-2, with D possibly being TRBD1 (6 bases). The CDR3 length is 16 residues. CDR1 KGHSH and CDR2 LQKENI come from the germline V gene. The V end was cut by 3 bases, the J end by 0 bases, with 14 bases between. The CDR3: CASSPTGQSPNYGYTF. CDR3 sequence (DNA): TGTGCCAGCTCACCTACTGGACAGTCCCCTAACTATGGCTACACCTTC.

The genes are TRBV28 and TRBJ1-2, with 7 bases that match TRBD1. J gave up 0 bases and V 7 bases, and 8 bases lay outside the gene matches. Germline V gives CDR1 MDHEN, CDR2 SYDVKM. The CDR3 is 15 amino acids. The CDR3 DNA reads TGTGCCAGCACCACTCCGACAGGGTCTAACTATGGCTACACCTTC. Translation gives CASTTPTGSNYGYTF.

The chain couples TRBV10-3 to TRBJ2-1; 13 bases fit TRBD2. Germline assignment: CDR1 ENHRY and CDR2 SYGVKD. The CDR3 runs to 14 residues. Losses at the gene ends were 10 bases for V and 9 bases for J; bases not matched to a gene: 9. CDR3 bases: TGTGCCACCTCACTAGCGGGGGGGTTGGGTGAGCAGTTCTTC. Its protein product is CATSLAGGLGEQFF.

This clone has more than one count but fewer than ten. This chain's CDR3 is CARSRGEFGYTF. DNA for the CDR3: TGCGCCAGATCCAGGGGGGAGTTTGGCTACACCTTC. The genes are TRBV10-1 and TRBJ1-2; 7 bases agree with TRBD1. J gave up 7 bases and V 9 bases, and 8 bases lay outside the gene matches. CDR1 WNHNN and CDR2 SYGVQD come from the germline V gene (reference sequence). This CDR3 contains 12 residues.

The rearrangement joins TRBV7-3 to TRBJ1-2; TRBD1 aligns across 7 bases. This CDR3 is built from 14 residues. Germline assignment: CDR1 SGHTA and CDR2 FQGTGA. Trimming removed 5 bases from V and 4 bases from J; junction bases left unmatched: 7. DNA of the CDR3: TGTGCCAGCAGCCATAGGGACAGTAGCTATGGCTACACCTTC. Protein sequence: CASSHRDSSYGYTF.

V usage is TRBV11-2 and J usage is TRBJ2-2, with 7 bases aligning to TRBD1. The CDR3 covers 16 residues. V was pared by 5 bases and J by 5 bases, with 11 bases of the junction left unmatched. The germline gives CDR1 SGHAT, CDR2 FQNNGV. The DNA of the CDR3 is TGTGCCAGCAGCCTAACCGGGACAGCTAAGACCGGGGAGCTGTTTTTT. Protein sequence: CASSLTGTAKTGELFF.

The chain joins TRBV28 to TRBJ1-5; D is perhaps TRBD1 (5 bases). V was clipped by 5 bases and J by 3 bases, with 17 bases between them. Germline assignment: CDR1 MDHEN and CDR2 SYDVKM. The CDR3 consists of 16 residues. The CDR3 protein is CASSPRGRAFNQPQHF. In nucleotides, the CDR3 is TGTGCCAGCAGTCCCCGGGGGAGGGCATTCAATCAGCCCCAGCATTTT.

The DNA of the CDR3 is TGTGCCAGCAGTTTATCGATAGGGACAGGGGGGAGCTCACCCCTCCACTTT. It is translated as CASSLSIGTGGSSPLHF. The rearrangement uses TRBV27 and TRBJ1-6; TRBD1 matches at 11 bases. This CDR3 has 17 amino acids. Germline loops: CDR1 MNHEY, CDR2 SMNVEV (reference sequence). The junction had 8 bases not matched to a gene; V was cut back by 0 bases and J by 10 bases.

The rearrangement joins TRBV3-1 (or the pseudogene TRBV3-2) to TRBJ2-1, with TRBD2 as a possible D gene (6 bases). Trimming took off 3 bases at V and 5 bases at J, with 11 bases between the two ends. Germline V gives CDR1 LGHDT, CDR2 YNNKEL (reference sequence). This CDR3 has 14 residues. This CDR3 is CASSHGLPNNEQFF. The CDR3 region has the DNA TGTGCCAGCAGCCACGGACTACCTAACAATGAGCAGTTCTTC.

The V and J genes are TRBV28 and TRBJ2-3; no firm D call. This CDR3 has 15 residues. CDR1 and CDR2 from the germline V gene are MDHEN and SYDVKM. Between the trimmed V and J ends, which lost 3 bases and 0 bases, there was a span of 10 bases. CDR3 sequence: CASSLTQPSTDTQYF. The CDR3 DNA reads TGTGCCAGCAGTTTGACTCAACCTAGCACAGATACGCAGTATTTT.

The chain carries TRBV2 and TRBJ1-6; the match to TRBD1 covers 7 bases. This CDR3 has 16 residues. Germline CDR1 SNHLY, CDR2 FYNNEI. The V gene end was trimmed by 3 bases and the J gene end by 8 bases; junction bases not matched to a gene: 10. The CDR3 region is CASSEGATGTDSPLHF. The CDR3 bases are TGTGCCAGCAGTGAGGGGGCGACAGGGACGGATTCACCCCTCCACTTT.

This clone was counted a single time. The CDR3 loop reads CAWSDRRRNGYTF. Written as DNA, the CDR3 is TGTGCCTGGAGTGACCGGCGGCGGAACGGCTACACCTTC. The rearrangement links TRBV30 to TRBJ1-2, with D uncertain. Germline CDR1 and CDR2: GTSNPN and SVGIG (reference sequence). Trimming left V 1 base short and J 8 bases short, with 14 bases between. This CDR3 has 13 residues.

DNA for the CDR3: TGTGCCAGCAGCCAAGGCCCGAGAGGGGAGCTGTTTTTT. Protein sequence: CASSQGPRGELFF. The chain links TRBV3-1 (or the pseudogene TRBV3-2) to TRBJ2-2; no clear D gene. From germline, CDR1 is LGHDT and CDR2 YNNKEL (reference sequence). Trimming pared 1 base from V and 8 bases from J, leaving 8 bases between. The CDR3 extends over 13 amino acids.

This clone was observed a single time. The CDR3 DNA follows: TGTGCCAGCAACGGACAGGGGACTGCCTTGAACTATGGCTACACCTTC. Its translation is CASNGQGTALNYGYTF. V and J are TRBV9 and TRBJ1-2; 9 nucleotides agree with TRBD1. V gave up 6 bases and J gave up 2 bases; unmatched junction bases: 11. Germline loops: CDR1 SGDLS, CDR2 YYNGEE. The CDR3 runs 16 residues.

This clone was counted a few times. CDR3 coding DNA: TGTGCCAGCAGCTTAGGGACAGGTCCTGAAGCTTTCTTT. Its translation: CASSLGTGPEAFF. The genes are TRBV7-3 and TRBJ1-1; 8 nucleotides agree with TRBD1. The ends lost 2 bases at V and 6 bases at J; junction bases unmatched: 2. From germline, CDR1 is SGHTA and CDR2 FQGTGA. The CDR3 loop spans 13 amino acids.

The chain combines TRBV19 with TRBJ1-3; the match to TRBD1 covers 7 bases. This CDR3 is 16 amino acids long. Germline CDR1 is LNHDA and CDR2 is SQIVND (reference sequence). J gave up 2 bases and V 7 bases, and 11 bases lay outside the gene matches. The CDR3 here is CASKGDSRLTGNTIYF. CDR3 bases: TGTGCCAGTAAAGGGGACAGCCGATTAACTGGAAACACCATATATTTT.

V and J are TRBV6-5 and TRBJ2-5, with a possible D match to TRBD2 (6 bases). The CDR3 sequence is 14 residues long. Germline V gene lookup returns CDR1 MNHEY and CDR2 SVGAGI. Trimming removed 4 bases at V and 0 bases at J, with 9 bases between. In DNA form, the CDR3 reads TGTGCCAGCAGTTCTAGCGTGTACCAAGAGACCCAGTACTTC. Its protein is CASSSSVYQETQYF.

This sequence joins TRBV4-1 and TRBJ1-2, with TRBD1 matching over 7 bases. This CDR3 is built from 19 residues. Trimming removed 4 bases from V and 4 bases from J; junction bases left unmatched: 21. Germline V gene sequence: CDR1 MGHRA, CDR2 YSYEKL. The CDR3 coding sequence is TGCGCCAGCAGCCCATCAGAGTACAGGGGTCCTATGCAGTTCTATGGCTACACCTTC. This encodes CASSPSEYRGPMQFYGYTF.

J is TRBJ1-1 and V is TRBV30, with D perhaps TRBD1 (6 bases). The CDR3 contains 17 residues. Germline CDR1 reads GTSNPN; CDR2 reads SVGIG (reference sequence). V gave up 2 bases and J gave up 5 bases, with 24 bases separating them. This CDR3 reads CAWSPRDMGKDGTEAFF. The CDR3 nucleotides are TGTGCCTGGAGTCCACGGGACATGGGGAAAGATGGGACTGAAGCTTTCTTT.